These T cell receptor beta chains were read from a single sample in a study of shared clonotypes between healthy human individuals. TCRdb's table, derived via immunoSEQ multiplex PCR, lists solely in-frame clones and lacks some. The profile shows hundreds of thousands of clones, 77% of them singletons. Sample: PBMCs. These receptors were taken from a woman aged 35 to 49 in good health. Some clones in this sample may be carry-over from other donors' samples. CDR3s include the opening cysteine and the closing phenylalanine or tryptophan. Fields, in order: D gene, V gene, clone size, J gene, CDR3 length, CDR3 protein, CDR3 DNA. The D gene is left open where the match is weak. Size tells how often a clone was seen (once, few, many) or the class of an expanded clone, and some rows leave it out.

TRBD2	TRBV28	.	TRBJ2-3	18	CASSFLTSGLQRGDTQYF	TGTGCCAGCAGTTTTTTGACTAGCGGACTCCAACGGGGAGATACGCAGTATTTT
.	TRBV29-1	.	TRBJ1-1	14	CSVVGGRANTEAFF	TGCAGCGTCGTCGGAGGGCGGGCGAACACTGAAGCTTTCTTT
TRBD2	TRBV7-9	once	TRBJ2-1	18	CASSTLGLAGGSYNEQFF	TGTGCCAGCAGCACCCTGGGACTAGCGGGGGGCTCCTACAATGAGCAGTTCTTC
TRBD2	TRBV9	once	TRBJ2-5	15	CASSGTSGYQETQYF	TGTGCCAGCAGCGGGACTAGCGGGTACCAAGAGACCCAGTACTTC
.	TRBV7-9	.	TRBJ1-5	17	CASSLDLVTAGNQPQHF	TGTGCCAGCAGCTTAGATCTGGTCACGGCGGGCAATCAGCCCCAGCATTTT
TRBD1	TRBV5-4	.	TRBJ1-2	14	CASSPGTGMIRYTF	TGTGCCAGCAGCCCCGGGACAGGGATGATTCGGTACACCTTC
.	TRBV7-8	.	TRBJ1-4	13	CASSHQENEKLFF	TGTGCCAGCAGCCACCAGGAGAATGAAAAACTGTTTTTT
TRBD2	TRBV7-9	.	TRBJ2-1	14	CASSFSGSDYEQFF	TGTGCCAGCAGCTTTAGCGGGAGTGACTATGAGCAGTTCTTC
TRBD2	TRBV19	.	TRBJ2-7	15	CASSSSGGRDYEQYF	TGTGCCAGTAGTTCGAGTGGCGGGAGGGACTACGAGCAGTACTTC
.	TRBV6-1	.	TRBJ2-6	15	CASSNRVSGANVLTF	TGTGCCAGCAGTAACAGGGTATCTGGGGCCAACGTCCTGACTTTC
.	TRBV10-3	.	TRBJ1-1	14	CAISESGDVLDSFF	TGTGCCATCAGTGAGTCGGGGGACGTACTAGATTCTTTCTTT
.	TRBV6-5	.	TRBJ1-1	13	CASSVRQGAEAFF	TGTGCCAGCAGTGTACGCCAGGGAGCTGAAGCTTTCTTT
TRBD1	TRBV11-2	few	TRBJ2-7	16	CASSDSRTGVGYEQYF	TGTGCCAGCAGCGACTCCAGGACAGGGGTTGGTTACGAGCAGTACTTC
TRBD1	TRBV28	.	TRBJ1-6	15	CASSLGQGDSSPLHF	TGTGCCAGCAGTCTAGGACAGGGGGATAGTTCACCCCTCCACTTT
TRBD1	TRBV5-1	.	TRBJ1-1	14	CASSPGQPNTEAFF	TGCGCCAGCAGCCCGGGACAGCCAAACACTGAAGCTTTCTTT
.	TRBV10-1	.	TRBJ2-7	14	CASSDHRSSYEQYF	TGCGCCAGCAGTGATCATCGTAGCTCCTACGAGCAGTACTTC
.	TRBV2	.	TRBJ2-1	11	CASMNYNEQFF	TGTGCCAGCATGAACTACAATGAGCAGTTCTTC
.	TRBV7-3	once	TRBJ2-3	17	CASSSLVRRAGTDTQYF	TGTGCCAGCAGCTCCCTCGTGCGGAGGGCCGGGACAGATACGCAGTATTTT
.	TRBV28	.	TRBJ1-1	14	CASSLWVDSPGAFF	TGTGCCAGCAGTTTATGGGTGGACAGCCCAGGAGCTTTCTTT
TRBD1	TRBV11-2	.	TRBJ2-5	13	CASSLGGQGGLYF	TGTGCCAGCAGCTTAGGGGGACAGGGGGGATTGTACTTC
.	TRBV16	.	TRBJ1-4	15	CASSHQQGGDEKLFF	TGTGCCAGCAGCCACCAACAGGGAGGCGATGAAAAACTGTTTTTT
TRBD2	TRBV7-9	.	TRBJ2-7	17	CASSLDGNSGRAYEQYF	TGTGCCAGCAGCTTAGACGGAAATAGCGGGAGGGCCTACGAGCAGTACTTC
TRBD1	TRBV5-1	.	TRBJ2-6	19	CASSQSSGTGIVGANVLTF	TGCGCCAGCAGCCAATCATCCGGGACAGGGATAGTTGGGGCCAACGTCCTGACTTTC
.	TRBV28	.	TRBJ2-1	14	CASSILGSGNEQFF	TGTGCCAGCAGCATTCTAGGATCGGGCAATGAGCAGTTCTTC
.	TRBV28	.	TRBJ1-5	15	CASDAQTVSNQPQHF	TGTGCCAGCGACGCACAGACAGTTAGCAATCAGCCCCAGCATTTT
TRBD2	TRBV10-1	few	TRBJ2-2	17	CASSEATSGANTGELFF	TGCGCCAGCAGTGAGGCCACTAGCGGAGCGAACACCGGGGAGCTGTTTTTT
.	TRBV11-2	.	TRBJ2-2	20	CASSLDLRARTKTHTGELFF	TGTGCCAGCAGCTTAGATCTGAGGGCCAGGACTAAGACCCACACCGGGGAGCTGTTTTTT
.	TRBV28	.	TRBJ2-5	14	CASSDILYQETQYF	TGTGCCAGCAGTGATATCCTTTACCAAGAGACCCAGTACTTC
TRBD2	TRBV7-9	few	TRBJ2-7	16	CASSLKGTSGRYEQYF	TGTGCCAGCAGCTTGAAAGGGACTAGCGGGAGGTACGAGCAGTACTTC
.	TRBV5-6	once	TRBJ1-4	14	CASSLYRRNEKLFF	TGTGCCAGCAGCTTGTACAGGAGGAATGAAAAACTGTTTTTT
.	TRBV27	once	TRBJ1-1	14	CASTPSVAVNEAFF	TGTGCCAGCACCCCATCGGTGGCAGTAAATGAAGCTTTCTTT
.	TRBV5-1	.	TRBJ1-2	15	CASSLAGGRGDGYTF	TGCGCCAGCAGCTTGGCCGGGGGTCGAGGCGATGGCTACACCTTC
TRBD1	TRBV6-5	once	TRBJ2-1	15	CASSYLGTGDNEQFF	TGTGCCAGCAGTTATCTTGGGACAGGGGACAATGAGCAGTTCTTC
TRBD1	TRBV27	.	TRBJ2-7	14	CASSWGQGDYEQYF	TGTGCCAGCAGTTGGGGACAGGGAGATTACGAGCAGTACTTC
TRBD2	TRBV29-1	many	TRBJ2-7	13	CSVDKRGGYEQYF	TGCAGCGTTGACAAGCGGGGGGGCTACGAGCAGTACTTC
.	TRBV11-2	few	TRBJ2-5	13	CASSLVPGETQYF	TGTGCCAGCAGCTTGGTTCCTGGAGAGACCCAGTACTTC
TRBD2	TRBV7-9	.	TRBJ2-7	15	CASSLGGTSSYEQYF	TGTGCCAGCAGCTTAGGTGGGACTAGCTCCTACGAGCAGTACTTC
.	TRBV4-1	.	TRBJ2-1	16	CASSQEHWNLYNEQFF	TGCGCCAGCAGCCAAGAACATTGGAATCTGTACAATGAGCAGTTCTTC
.	TRBV4-1	.	TRBJ1-1	14	CASSQVTVNTEAFF	TGCGCCAGCAGCCAAGTAACAGTGAACACTGAAGCTTTCTTT
.	TRBV28	once	TRBJ2-3	14	CASSSPGHTDTQYF	TGTGCCAGCAGTTCCCCAGGCCACACAGATACGCAGTATTTT
.	TRBV7-3	.	TRBJ2-3	14	CASSSGTLADTQYF	TGTGCCAGCAGTTCAGGGACTCTGGCGGATACGCAGTATTTT
TRBD2	TRBV7-3	.	TRBJ2-5	15	CASSLGGGSQETQYF	TGTGCCAGCAGCTTAGGAGGCGGGAGCCAAGAGACCCAGTACTTC
TRBD1	TRBV2	.	TRBJ1-2	14	CASSEAGGYYGYTF	TGTGCCAGCAGTGAGGCAGGGGGGTACTATGGCTACACCTTC
.	TRBV15	.	TRBJ2-7	15	CATSIEVGKTYEQYF	TGTGCCACCAGCATAGAGGTAGGGAAAACCTACGAGCAGTACTTC
TRBD1	TRBV28	many	TRBJ1-1	13	CASSLSGTVEAFF	TGTGCCAGCAGTTTATCCGGGACAGTTGAAGCTTTCTTT
.	TRBV9	.	TRBJ2-2	15	CASSWSEADTGELFF	TGTGCCAGCAGCTGGAGTGAGGCGGACACCGGGGAGCTGTTTTTT
.	TRBV15	few	TRBJ2-1	16	CATSGGVADSYNEQFF	TGTGCCACCAGCGGAGGGGTAGCGGACTCCTACAATGAGCAGTTCTTC
.	TRBV6-4	.	TRBJ2-1	14	CASSDQGLSGEQFF	TGTGCCAGCAGTGACCAGGGACTCTCTGGCGAGCAGTTCTTC
TRBD2	TRBV6-6	.	TRBJ2-1	14	CATAIAGGPDEQFF	TGTGCCACCGCTATAGCGGGAGGGCCCGATGAGCAGTTCTTC
TRBD2	TRBV7-2	few	TRBJ2-7	15	CASSLFGRRGREQYF	TGTGCCAGCAGCTTATTCGGGAGGAGGGGCAGAGAGCAGTACTTC
TRBD1	TRBV5-4	.	TRBJ1-2	13	CASRQGVNYGYTF	TGTGCCAGCAGGCAGGGGGTCAACTATGGCTACACCTTC
.	TRBV27	.	TRBJ1-4	12	CASATGGEKLFF	TGTGCCAGCGCGACGGGGGGAGAAAAACTGTTTTTT
TRBD1	TRBV15	.	TRBJ1-4	16	CATSAHRGETNEKLFF	TGTGCCACCAGCGCACACAGGGGAGAAACTAATGAAAAACTGTTTTTT
TRBD2	TRBV30	.	TRBJ2-3	14	CALTRGVSTDTQYF	TGTGCCTTAACGCGGGGGGTGAGCACAGATACGCAGTATTTT
.	TRBV4-1	.	TRBJ2-3	13	CASSQETTDTQYF	TGCGCCAGCAGCCAAGAAACCACAGATACGCAGTATTTT
TRBD1	TRBV11-1	once	TRBJ1-1	15	CASSPRDRGLTEAFF	TGTGCCAGCAGCCCACGGGACAGGGGGCTGACTGAAGCTTTCTTT
.	TRBV7-3	.	TRBJ2-3	14	CASSPQGPTDTQYF	TGTGCCAGCAGCCCCCAAGGACCCACAGATACGCAGTATTTT
.	TRBV27	.	TRBJ2-4	14	CASRQVLAKNIQYF	TGTGCCAGCAGACAGGTATTAGCCAAAAACATTCAGTACTTC
.	TRBV7-8	.	TRBJ2-7	15	CASSLVAAVWNEQYF	TGTGCCAGCAGCTTAGTCGCGGCGGTTTGGAACGAGCAGTACTTC